This T cell receptor beta chain stems from a study of early T cells in non-severe SARS-CoV-2 infection. Study observations and caveats: There was a bias toward anti-spike CD8 responses in VDJdb matching, which missed private and CD4 specificities.

The CDR3 consists of 14 residues. Germline V gene data show CDR1 as SQVTM and CDR2 as ANQGSEA. The J segment lost 1 base and the V segment lost 4 bases, leaving 6 bases of the junction unmatched. This clonotype has ten or more counts. Its antigen is unknown. The library protocol tagged individual cDNA molecules with unique molecular identifiers. MiXCR was run by TCRdb on the 5' RACE reads, yielding one entry per CDR3 protein. The data show 30,000 to 40,000 distinct CDR3 sequences, around 9% seen once. The clonotype was recovered from an adult who was a healthcare worker with PCR-confirmed SARS-CoV-2 infection or an uninfected control (not recorded which). The rearrangement links TRBV29-1 to TRBJ1-1; TRBD1 matches at 7 bases. Specimen: whole blood. CDR3 amino acids: CSVVDRQGNTEAFF. Here the CDR3 DNA reads TGCAGCGTTGTGGACAGACAGGGGAACACTGAAGCTTTCTTT.